This T cell receptor beta chain appears in the sequencing data of a study of identical twins. Overall study findings and caveats: Invariant populations such as MAIT and iNKT cells could partly muddle zero-insertion analyses. With abundant cord blood beta clonotypes, insertions were fewer; memory repertoires showed no such pattern.

From the 5' RACE reads, TCRdb called clonotypes with MiXCR, one entry per CDR3 protein. The sample lists approximately 190,000 distinct CDR3 sequences, about 15% occurring once. In the case of this clonotype: Its antigen is unknown.

Trimming cost V 5 bases and J 4 bases, with 24 bases left between them. Germline lookup yields CDR1 SGHVS and CDR2 FQNEAQ. The CDR3 runs to 17 residues. The sample also formed part of further work on T cells expressing NK-cell markers. That work states: HCMV seropositivity characterized most of the eight sequenced donors, and seronegativity one.

The sequenced sample was CD8+ T cells sorted from blood. The rearrangement joins TRBV7-8 to TRBJ2-7, with D perhaps matching TRBD1 (6 bases). The receptor was isolated from a woman aged 18 to 35 in good health. The CDR3, as DNA: TGTGCCAGCAGCCCCACACGGGACACAACCCCTTGGTACGAGCAGTACTTC. This codes for CASSPTRDTTPWYEQYF.